The text below deals with one T cell receptor beta chain. The sample originates from a study of blood T cell repertoires in COVID-19. The method was immunoSEQ multiplex PCR; TCRdb's version includes in-frame clones alone and lacks a portion of them. The repertoire consists of 150,000 to 190,000 clones, with about 88% occurring once and the leading ten covering 7.3%. Those enrolled, adults aged about 18 to 89 years, came from fewer than 25 US areas. Which cohort a participant joined came from the clinical history participants gave. This CDR3 is 15 amino acids long. CDR1 and CDR2 from the germline V gene are PRHDT and FYEKMQ (reference sequence). V lost 4 bases, J lost 1 base, and 11 bases lay in between.

The sequence was obtained from a man aged 50 or older who had recovered from COVID-19. The rearrangement uses TRBV13 and TRBJ2-1; D is possibly TRBD1 (5 bases). The sequenced sample consisted of PBMCs or T cells enriched from blood (not recorded which). The chain's CDR3 is CASSSQGVSYNEQFF. The CDR3, as DNA: TGTGCCAGCAGCTCTCAGGGTGTTTCCTACAATGAGCAGTTCTTC.